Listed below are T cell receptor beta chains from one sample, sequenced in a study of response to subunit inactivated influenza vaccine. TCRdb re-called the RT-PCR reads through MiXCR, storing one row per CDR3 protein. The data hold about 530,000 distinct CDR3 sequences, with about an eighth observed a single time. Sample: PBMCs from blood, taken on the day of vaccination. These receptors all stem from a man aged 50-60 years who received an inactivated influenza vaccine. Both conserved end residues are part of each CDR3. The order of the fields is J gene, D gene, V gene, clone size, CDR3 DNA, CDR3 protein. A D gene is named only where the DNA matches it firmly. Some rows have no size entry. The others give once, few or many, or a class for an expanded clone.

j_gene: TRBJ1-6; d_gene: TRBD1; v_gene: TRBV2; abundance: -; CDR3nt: TGTGCCAGCAAATCCGGGACAGATAATTCACCCCTCCACTTT; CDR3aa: CASKSGTDNSPLHF
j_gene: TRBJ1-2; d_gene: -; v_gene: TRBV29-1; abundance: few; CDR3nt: TGCAGCGTTGCGAGTGGCTACACCTTC; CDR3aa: CSVASGYTF
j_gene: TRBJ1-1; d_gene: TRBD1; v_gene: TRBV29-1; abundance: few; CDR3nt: TGCAGCGTCGGAAGCCCGACAGGGGGAAACACTGAAGCTTTCTTT; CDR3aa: CSVGSPTGGNTEAFF
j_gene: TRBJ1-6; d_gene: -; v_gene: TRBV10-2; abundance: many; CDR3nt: TGCGCCAGCACCCAGCCAAGGTCCAATTCACCCCTCCACTTT; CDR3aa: CASTQPRSNSPLHF
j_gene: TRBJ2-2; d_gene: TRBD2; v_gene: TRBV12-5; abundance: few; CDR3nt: TGTGCTAGTGGTTTGGTAATTACGGGAGGGACCGGGGAGCTGTTTTTT; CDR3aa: CASGLVITGGTGELFF
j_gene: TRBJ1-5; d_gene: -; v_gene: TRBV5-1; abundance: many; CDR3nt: TGCGCCAGCAGCTTGTTAGGGGCAAGCAATCAGCCCCAGCATTTT; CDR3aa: CASSLLGASNQPQHF
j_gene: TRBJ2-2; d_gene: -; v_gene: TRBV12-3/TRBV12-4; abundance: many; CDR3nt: TGTGCCAGCAGTTTAGGCTCGGCGAACACCGGGGAGCTGTTTTTT; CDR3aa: CASSLGSANTGELFF
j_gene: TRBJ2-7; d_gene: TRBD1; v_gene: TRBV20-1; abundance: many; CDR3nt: TGCAGTGCTTACAAACAGGGGAATTCCCCCTTC; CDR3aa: CSAYKQGNSPF
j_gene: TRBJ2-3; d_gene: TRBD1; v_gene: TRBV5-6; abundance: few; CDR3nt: TGTGCCAGCAGCTTGGCAACAGGGGGGACCACTAGCACAGATACGCAGTATTTT; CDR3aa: CASSLATGGTTSTDTQYF
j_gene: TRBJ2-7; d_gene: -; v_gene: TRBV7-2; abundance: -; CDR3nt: TGTGCCAGCAGCTTAGCCGGACGACAGGTCTACGAGCAGTACTTC; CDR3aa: CASSLAGRQVYEQYF
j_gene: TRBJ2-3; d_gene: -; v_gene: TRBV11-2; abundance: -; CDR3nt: TGTGCCAGCAGCTCGACAGCATTGGTAGGGAGCGGCACAGATACGCAGTATTTT; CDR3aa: CASSSTALVGSGTDTQYF
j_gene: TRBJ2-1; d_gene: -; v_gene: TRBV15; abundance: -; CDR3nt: TGTGCCACCAGCAGAGATCCGACACCCGAACATGAGCAGTTCTTC; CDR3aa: CATSRDPTPEHEQFF
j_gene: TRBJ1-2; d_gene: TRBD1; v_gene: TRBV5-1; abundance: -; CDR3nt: TGCGCCAGCAGCGACGGACAGGGGGCCTTGGGCTATGGCTACACCTTC; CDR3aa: CASSDGQGALGYGYTF
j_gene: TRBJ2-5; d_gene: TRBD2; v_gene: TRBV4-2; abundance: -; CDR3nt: TGTGCCAGCAGCCCCCAGGGTAGCGGGGAGACCGGGACCCAGTACTTC; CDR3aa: CASSPQGSGETGTQYF
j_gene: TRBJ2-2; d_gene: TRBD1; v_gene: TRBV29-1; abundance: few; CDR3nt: TGCAGCATAAGACAGGGGGCGAACACCGGGGAGCTGTTTTTT; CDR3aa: CSIRQGANTGELFF
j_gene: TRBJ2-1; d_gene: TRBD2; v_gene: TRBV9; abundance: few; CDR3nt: TGTGCCAGCAGCGTCCAGCCAGGACTAGCGGGAGTCGGGTACAATGAGCAGTTCTTC; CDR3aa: CASSVQPGLAGVGYNEQFF
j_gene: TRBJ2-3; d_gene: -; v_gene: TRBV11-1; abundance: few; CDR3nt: TGTGCCAGCAGCTCAGGTCGTCGTGAGGCAACACCCACAGATACGCAGTATTTT; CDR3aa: CASSSGRREATPTDTQYF
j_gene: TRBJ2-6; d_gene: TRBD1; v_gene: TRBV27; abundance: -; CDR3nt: TGTGCCAGCAGTCCTCGGGACAGGGGAAGGCCCGGGGCCAACGTCCTGACTTTC; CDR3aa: CASSPRDRGRPGANVLTF
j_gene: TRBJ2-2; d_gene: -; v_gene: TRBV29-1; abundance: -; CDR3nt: TGCAGCGTAGCGGCCACCGGGGAGCTGTTTTTT; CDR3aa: CSVAATGELFF
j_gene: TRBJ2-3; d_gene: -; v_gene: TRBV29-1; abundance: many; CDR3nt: TGCAGCGTTGCCCGTCAGGGGGATACGCAGTATTTT; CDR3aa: CSVARQGDTQYF
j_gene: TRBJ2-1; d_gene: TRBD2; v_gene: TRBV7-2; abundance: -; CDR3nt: TGTGCCAGCAGGGAAATAGCGGGGGGGCGGGGTGAGCAGTTCTTC; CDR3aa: CASREIAGGRGEQFF
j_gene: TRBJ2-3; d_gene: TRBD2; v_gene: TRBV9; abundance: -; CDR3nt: TGTGCCAGCAGCGGGGGACTAGCGGGAGCAGATACGCAGTATTTT; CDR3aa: CASSGGLAGADTQYF
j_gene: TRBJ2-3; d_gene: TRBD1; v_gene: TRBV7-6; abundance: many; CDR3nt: TGTGCCAGCAGTCTGGGGACAGGGACAGATACGCAGTATTTT; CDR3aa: CASSLGTGTDTQYF
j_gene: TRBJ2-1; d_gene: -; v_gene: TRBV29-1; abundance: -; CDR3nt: TGCAGCGTTGAATCAGTCTACAATGAGCAGTTCTTC; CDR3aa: CSVESVYNEQFF
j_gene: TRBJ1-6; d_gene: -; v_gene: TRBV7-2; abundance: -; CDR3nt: TGTGCCAGCAGCTTTTCACAGGCAGTAAATTCACCCCTCCACTTT; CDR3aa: CASSFSQAVNSPLHF
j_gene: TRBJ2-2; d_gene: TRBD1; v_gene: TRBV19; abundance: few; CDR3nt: TGTGCCTCATTCCGGGGACAGGGTAACACCGGGGAGCTGTTTTTT; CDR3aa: CASFRGQGNTGELFF
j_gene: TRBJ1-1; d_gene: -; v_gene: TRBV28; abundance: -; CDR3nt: TGTGCCAGCAGTTTGAATTGGGGAGAAACGAACACTGAAGCTTTCTTT; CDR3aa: CASSLNWGETNTEAFF
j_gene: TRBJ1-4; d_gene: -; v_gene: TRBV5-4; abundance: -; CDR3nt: TGTGCCAGCAGCATCCAGGGAATGGGGCTTGAAAAACTGTTTTTT; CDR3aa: CASSIQGMGLEKLFF
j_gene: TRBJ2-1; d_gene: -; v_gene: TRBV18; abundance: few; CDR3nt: TGTGCCAGCTCACCCCTCGCAGTCTCCTACAATGAGCAGTTCTTC; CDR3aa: CASSPLAVSYNEQFF
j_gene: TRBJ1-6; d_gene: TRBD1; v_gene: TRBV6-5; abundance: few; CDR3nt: TGTGCCAGCAGTTCCGGGACAGGGATTAATTCACCCCTCCACTTT; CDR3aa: CASSSGTGINSPLHF
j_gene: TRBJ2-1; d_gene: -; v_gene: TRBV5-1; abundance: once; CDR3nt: TGCGCCAGCAGCTTGGACCCGGCATATGAGCAGTTCTTC; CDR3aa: CASSLDPAYEQFF
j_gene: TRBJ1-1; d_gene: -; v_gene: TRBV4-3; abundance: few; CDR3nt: TGCGCCAGCAGCCAGGAGGGGGAAACAGGGACTGAAGCTTTCTTT; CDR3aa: CASSQEGETGTEAFF
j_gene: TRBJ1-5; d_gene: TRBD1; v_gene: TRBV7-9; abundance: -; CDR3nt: TGTGCCAGCAGCTTCGGGACAGGGCTCAATCAGCCCCAGCATTTT; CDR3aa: CASSFGTGLNQPQHF
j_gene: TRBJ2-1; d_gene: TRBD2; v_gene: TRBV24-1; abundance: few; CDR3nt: TGTGCCACCAGTGATCCGGGACTAGCAGACTACAATGAGCAGTTCTTC; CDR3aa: CATSDPGLADYNEQFF
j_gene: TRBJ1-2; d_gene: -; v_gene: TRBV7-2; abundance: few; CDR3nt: TGTGCCAGCAGCTTACTGGGGGCGCTTGGCTACACCTTC; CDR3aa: CASSLLGALGYTF
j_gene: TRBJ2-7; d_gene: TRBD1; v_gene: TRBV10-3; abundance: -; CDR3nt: TGTGCCATCAGTGGCCCCGGGACAGGGGCCAACTCCTACGAGCAGTACTTC; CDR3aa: CAISGPGTGANSYEQYF
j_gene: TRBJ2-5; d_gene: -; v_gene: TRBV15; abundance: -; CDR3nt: TGTGCCACCAGCAGAGACGGGCCTGGGGAGACCCAGTACTTC; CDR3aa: CATSRDGPGETQYF
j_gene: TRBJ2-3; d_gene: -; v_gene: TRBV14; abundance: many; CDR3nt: TGTGCCAGCAGCCAAGTTGGCCTTCAAGTCCCCACAGATACGCAGTATTTT; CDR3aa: CASSQVGLQVPTDTQYF
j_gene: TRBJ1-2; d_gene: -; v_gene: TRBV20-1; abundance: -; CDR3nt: TGCAGTGCCCTGCGGGGCGTCAACTATGGCTACACCTTC; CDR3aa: CSALRGVNYGYTF
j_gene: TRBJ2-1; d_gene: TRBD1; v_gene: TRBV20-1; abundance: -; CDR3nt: TGCAGTGCTTCCGACAGGGTTGATGAGCAGTTCTTC; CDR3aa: CSASDRVDEQFF
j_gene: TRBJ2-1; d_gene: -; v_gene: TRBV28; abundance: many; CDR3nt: TGTGCCAGCAGTCCTAGTTTCAATGAGCAGTTCTTC; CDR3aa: CASSPSFNEQFF
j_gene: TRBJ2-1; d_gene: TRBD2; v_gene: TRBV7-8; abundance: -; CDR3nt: TGTGCCAGCAGCGGACCTAGCGGGGGGCCAAACAATGAGCAGTTCTTC; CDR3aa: CASSGPSGGPNNEQFF
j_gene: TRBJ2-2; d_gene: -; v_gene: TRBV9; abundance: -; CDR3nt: TGTGCCAGCAGCGTAGTAGCTTTCCGCCCCGGGGAGCTGTTTTTT; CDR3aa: CASSVVAFRPGELFF
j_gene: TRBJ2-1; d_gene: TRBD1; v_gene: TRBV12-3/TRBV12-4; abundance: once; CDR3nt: TGTGCCAGCAGTTCCGCCGGGACAGGTCTCGGCGAGCAGTTCTTC; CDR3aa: CASSSAGTGLGEQFF
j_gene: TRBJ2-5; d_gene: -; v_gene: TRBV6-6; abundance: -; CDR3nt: TGTGCCAGCAATACAGGGTACGAGACCCAGTACTTC; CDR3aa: CASNTGYETQYF
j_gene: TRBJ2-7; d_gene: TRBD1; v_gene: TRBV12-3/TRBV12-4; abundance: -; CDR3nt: TGTGCCAGCAGTTTTGGAAGGACAGGGCCCTACGAGCAGTACTTC; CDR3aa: CASSFGRTGPYEQYF
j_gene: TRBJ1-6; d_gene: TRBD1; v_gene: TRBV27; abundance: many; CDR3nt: TGTGCCAGCAGTTTCGGGACAGGGGGATCACCCCTCCACTTT; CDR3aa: CASSFGTGGSPLHF
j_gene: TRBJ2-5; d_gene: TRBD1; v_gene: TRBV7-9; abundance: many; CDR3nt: TGTGCCAGCAGCTTAGTGACAGGGGAAGAGACCCAGTACTTC; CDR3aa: CASSLVTGEETQYF
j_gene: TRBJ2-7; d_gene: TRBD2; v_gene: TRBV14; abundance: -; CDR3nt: TGTGCCAGCAATCCTAGCGGGGGATACGAGCAGTACTTC; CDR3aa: CASNPSGGYEQYF
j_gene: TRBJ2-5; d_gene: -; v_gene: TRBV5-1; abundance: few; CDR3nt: TGCGCCAGCAGCTTGGACCCCGGGGAGACCCAGTACTTC; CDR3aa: CASSLDPGETQYF
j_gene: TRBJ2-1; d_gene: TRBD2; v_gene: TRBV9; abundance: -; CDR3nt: TGTGCCAGCAGCGTAGTCCCAGGGACGGGAGGGAGGAATGAGCAGTTCTTC; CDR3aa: CASSVVPGTGGRNEQFF
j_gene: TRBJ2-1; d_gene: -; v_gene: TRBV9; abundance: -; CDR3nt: TGTGCCAGCAGCGTAAACTCGGGTAGCGAGCCTAACAATGAGCAGTTCTTC; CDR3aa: CASSVNSGSEPNNEQFF
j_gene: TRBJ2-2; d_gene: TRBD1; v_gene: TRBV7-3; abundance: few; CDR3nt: TGTGCCAGCAGCTCCTTGGACAGGGGGGCCGGGGAGCTGTTTTTT; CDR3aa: CASSSLDRGAGELFF
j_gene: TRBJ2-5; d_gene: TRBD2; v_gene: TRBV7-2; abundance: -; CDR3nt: TGTGCCAGCAGCCCAGTAGCGGGAGGGTTTTCCCAAGAGACCCAGTACTTC; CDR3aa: CASSPVAGGFSQETQYF
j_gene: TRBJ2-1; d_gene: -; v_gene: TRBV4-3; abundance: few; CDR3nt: TGCGCCAGCAGCCAAGAAAGACAGAAGAATGAGCAGTTCTTC; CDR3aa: CASSQERQKNEQFF
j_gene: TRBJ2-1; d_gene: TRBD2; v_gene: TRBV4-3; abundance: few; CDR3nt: TGCGCCAGCAGCCAAGGCACACTAGCGGGGGGTGACAATGAGCAGTTCTTC; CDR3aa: CASSQGTLAGGDNEQFF
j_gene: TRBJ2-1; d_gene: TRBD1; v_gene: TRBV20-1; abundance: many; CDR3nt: TGCAGTGCTAGAGATGTCGGACAGGATTACAATGAGCAGTTCTTC; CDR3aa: CSARDVGQDYNEQFF
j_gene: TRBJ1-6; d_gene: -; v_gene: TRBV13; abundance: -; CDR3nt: TGTGCCTGCTTTCTCCAACAGGCCTCGGGCTCCTATAATTCACCCCTCCACTTT; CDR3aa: CACFLQQASGSYNSPLHF
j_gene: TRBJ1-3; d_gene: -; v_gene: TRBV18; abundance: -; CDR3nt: TGTGCCAGCTCACCACCTATGGGGGGCGCGTCTGGAAACACCATATATTTT; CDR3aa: CASSPPMGGASGNTIYF
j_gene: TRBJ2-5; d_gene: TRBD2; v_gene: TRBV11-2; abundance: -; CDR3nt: TGTGCCAGCAGCTTAGGCTTACTAGCGGGAGGACAGGAGACCCAGTACTTC; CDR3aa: CASSLGLLAGGQETQYF